This T cell receptor (beta chain) was captured by sequencing in a study of metastatic and nonmetastatic thyroid tumors. Background on the study: The study looked at repertoires side by side in blood and in tumor or nodule tissue from malignant and benign thyroid patients. Broader study findings: Significantly higher TCR beta diversity was reportedly seen in malignant thyroid tumors than benign nodules, in blood and tumor.

CDR3 length: 16 residues. J was trimmed by 6 bases and V by 5 bases; bases with no gene match: 11. Germline values: CDR1 SGHAT, CDR2 FQDESV (reference sequence). This clone has a count of ten or more. Its specificity is not known. All patients reached thyroid surgery having received no treatment beforehand. Under the authors' procedure: Clinicopathological groups of papillary thyroid cancer showed CDR3 differences that were used to build a distant-metastasis classifier. TCRdb re-clonotyped the PCR reads via MiXCR. Clone size and V and J calls follow TCRdb, not the original study. Of approximately 12,000 clones listed, about 25% are singletons.

The V and J genes are TRBV11-1 and TRBJ2-1, with 9 bases lining up with TRBD1. The source material was blood. The sequence derives from a female donor with papillary thyroid cancer or a benign thyroid nodule (not recorded which). Some clones in this sample may be carry-over from other donors' samples. The CDR3 DNA is TGTGCCAGCAGCCCGCCGGGACAGGGATCCCGCAATGAGCAGTTCTTC. Protein sequence: CASSPPGQGSRNEQFF.